This T cell receptor beta chain came from a study of T cells after yellow fever vaccination (dated by TCRdb to between 2019 and 2020). As for the study more broadly: Libraries from fractions with low cell numbers were prepared with the SMART-Seq v4 Ultra Low Input RNA kit. To follow T-cell clones before and after primary and booster YFV17D yellow fever vaccination, bulk TCR alpha and beta repertoires were sequenced over time. The cohort comprised two healthy male donors, one aged 18 to 29 and one aged 30 to 40 years. Blood was drawn at multiple timepoints before and after primary and secondary immunization, with bulk PBMC replicates and cell subsets isolated. Results and caveats for the whole study, not just this receptor: The secondary T-cell response was weaker than the primary response but faster, peaking on day 5 instead of day 15. A small share of clonotypes occurred in both CD4 and CD8 compartments, likely arising from convergent recombination. Because only a couple of donors were included in the study, the extent to which the findings can be generalized is limited. Computational filtering was needed because FACS-sorted repertoires could contain abundant contaminating clonotypes from the bulk population. Most clones expanded after primary vaccination were re-detected after the booster (approximately 95% of CD4 and 88% of CD8), suggesting broad memory maintenance.

Ten or more counts support this clonotype. The target of this receptor is not known. Within one base of it there is no much larger clone, and no base qualities were kept. The sample's treatment or condition label, decoded: live attenuated yellow fever vaccine strain. A standard Ficoll-Paque protocol was used to isolate PBMCs from peripheral blood. CD4 and CD8 T-cell fractions were isolated with Dynabeads CD4 and CD8 positive selection kits. RNA was extracted with TriZol from bulk PBMCs, CD4 and CD8 fractions, and dextramer-positive and dextramer-negative fractions. From a lookup of the germline V gene (reference sequence), CDR1 and CDR2 are DFQATT and SNEGSKA. Counted from cysteine to phenylalanine, this CDR3 has 15 amino acids. CDR3 DNA is the only sequence kept; it has 45 bases, read in frame from the first base. The germline ends are 21 bases apart after V is trimmed by 5 bases and J by 6 bases.

TCR cDNA was synthesized by 5'RACE template switching, which introduced a universal primer site and unique molecular identifiers. Priming for cDNA synthesis came from both the TCR alpha and TCR beta constant segments. Two PCR steps were used to amplify libraries, with sample barcodes and sequencing adapters being added in the second step. Sequencing of libraries was performed on Illumina HiSeq 2500 (2x100 bp) or NovaSeq (2x150 bp). As for the authors' bioinformatics: Reads were demultiplexed and collapsed into UMI consensus sequences with MIGEC, and V(D)J alignment was performed with MiXCR. Clonotypes responding to the vaccine were identified with edgeR on replicate PBMC samples, with the criteria of FDR below 0.01 and a log2 fold change above 5 up to day 15. CD4 or CD8 identity was assigned to each bulk clonotype according to whether the clonotype was present at higher abundance in the sequenced CD4 repertoire or the sequenced CD8 repertoire. TCRdb redid the processing of the public reads, applying fastp at Q25 and MiXCR, and retained in-frame beta chains. Each entry merges the rows of one CDR3 protein and shows their most common DNA and genes. TCRdb, rather than the study authors, made the V and J calls. In this sample the table shows roughly 240,000 distinct CDR3 sequences, approximately 6.3% of which occur a single time. The leading ten clones occupy approximately 1.1% of the sample.

Sequencing was performed on CD4+ T cells sorted from PBMCs, taken on the day of the yellow fever booster vaccination. The receptor chain draws on TRBV20-1 and TRBJ2-3; matching of 6 bases hints at TRBD2 as the D gene. This sequence originates from a man under 40 who received the YFV17D yellow fever vaccine. The CDR3 region: CSAGNSGRVVDTQYF. Here is the DNA: TGCAGTGCTGGGAATAGCGGTCGGGTCGTCGATACGCAGTATTTT.